This T cell receptor beta chain was retrieved from a study of identical twins. Points from the study as a whole: Fewer insertions characterized abundant cord blood beta clonotypes, whereas memory repertoires showed none.

Germline CDR1 MGHRA, CDR2 YSYEKL. Trimming removed 0 bases from V and 2 bases from J, with 12 bases in between. The CDR3 has 16 amino acids. Of note for this clonotype: The antigen is not known.

After template switching added a universal primer site, the resulting cDNA carried unique molecular identifiers. Each CDR3 protein is one row after TCRdb ran MiXCR on the 5' RACE reads. The sample includes over 550,000 distinct CDR3 sequences, about 7.6% seen only once; the top ten take less than 2%. A further study also used this sample, focusing on yellow fever vaccine responses in identical twins.

This receptor was identified in a woman younger than 30 in good health. The rearrangement joins TRBV4-1 to TRBJ2-3; D unclear. Sequencing was performed on PBMCs. The CDR3 here is CASSQEGIPVTDTQYF. In DNA, the CDR3 is TGCGCCAGCAGCCAAGAAGGCATCCCAGTCACAGATACGCAGTATTTT.